Presented here are 10 T cell receptor beta chains from one specimen sequenced in a study of response to subunit inactivated influenza vaccine. Each CDR3 protein is one row after TCRdb ran MiXCR on the RT-PCR reads. The sample shows about 700,000 distinct CDR3 sequences, less than 20% of them seen only once. Material: PBMCs from blood, obtained less than 13 days after vaccination. Receptor source: a man over 45 who received an inactivated influenza vaccine.

This clonotype appeared many times. The chain is built from TRBV5-6 and TRBJ2-5, with D maybe TRBD1 (6 bases). Looked up from germline, CDR1 is SGHDT and CDR2 is YYEEEE. This CDR3 has 14 residues. Trimming shortened V by 0 bases and J by 5 bases, and 11 bases separated the two germline ends. The CDR3 region has the DNA TGTGCCAGCAGCTTGGTGTCAGGGGTGGAGACCCAGTACTTC. Translating gives CASSLVSGVETQYF.

This clonotype came up many times. The chain combines TRBV12-3 or TRBV12-4 with TRBJ1-4; 7 bases are a match to TRBD1. This CDR3 contains 15 residues. With V trimmed by 5 bases and J by 0 bases, 3 bases remained unmatched. This CDR3 reads CASSPTGATNEKLFF. DNA for the CDR3: TGTGCCAGCAGTCCAACAGGGGCAACTAATGAAAAACTGTTTTTT.

Many counts were recorded for this clonotype. This chain joins TRBV12-3 or TRBV12-4 and TRBJ2-1, with D hard to call. The CDR3 is 15 amino acids. Trimming left V 3 bases short and J 0 bases short, with 9 bases between. CDR3 DNA sequence: TGTGCCAGCAGTTTGGAGAGGAGCTCCTACAATGAGCAGTTCTTC. It translates to CASSLERSSYNEQFF.

This clonotype occurred many times. The chain combines TRBV12-3 or TRBV12-4 with TRBJ1-5; no reliable D call. CDR3 size: 11 residues. Trimming stripped 5 bases from V and 7 bases from J, with 6 bases between. The CDR3 reads CASSVGQPQHF. CDR3 sequence (DNA): TGTGCCAGCAGTGTAGGGCAGCCCCAGCATTTT.

This chain links TRBV5-1 with TRBJ2-1; 9 positions match TRBD1. Germline V CDR1 and CDR2: SGHRS, YFSETQ. Trimming cost V 1 base and J 4 bases; bases outside gene matches: 3. CDR3 length: 15 residues. This CDR3 reads CASSLTGGGYNEQFF. The CDR3 bases are TGCGCCAGCAGCTTGACAGGGGGCGGGTACAATGAGCAGTTCTTC.

J is TRBJ1-2 and V is TRBV20-1; 8 positions match TRBD1. CDR3 length equals 12 residues. V dropped 5 bases and J dropped 5; count of bases not matched to a gene: 4. The V gene's germline CDR1 is DFQATT and CDR2 SNEGSKA (reference sequence). This CDR3 is CSAADRVYGYTF. The CDR3 DNA is TGCAGTGCTGCGGACAGGGTGTATGGCTACACCTTC.

This clonotype occurred a few times. This chain uses TRBV4-3 with TRBJ2-3, with D unclear. The CDR3 is 15 amino acids. V was pared by 0 bases and J by 0 bases, with 7 bases between. Per germline, CDR1 LGHNA and CDR2 YSLEER. The CDR3 DNA is TGCGCCAGCAGCCAAGATTACACAAGCACAGATACGCAGTATTTT. Translating it yields CASSQDYTSTDTQYF.

This clonotype appeared many times. V usage is TRBV7-2 and J usage is TRBJ2-3, with D possibly TRBD2 on 7 matching bases. The CDR3 loop spans 15 amino acids. The V gene lost 6 bases and the J gene lost 0 bases, with 13 bases spanning the gap. Germline loops: CDR1 SGHTA, CDR2 FQGNSA. CDR3 nucleotides: TGTGCCAGCAGTAGGGGGGGATCCAGCACAGATACGCAGTATTTT. Encoded protein: CASSRGGSSTDTQYF. Filled out from reference TRBV7-2 and TRBJ2-3, the complete variable domain reads GAGVSQSPSNKVTEKGKDVELRCDPISGHTALYWYRQSLGQGLEFLIYFQGNSAPDKSGLPSDRFSAERTGGSVSTLTIQRTQQEDSAVYLCASSRGGSSTDTQYFGPGTRLTVL.

This clonotype was counted ten times or more. The rearrangement uses TRBV18 and TRBJ2-5; D call uncertain. Germline assignment: CDR1 KGHSH and CDR2 LQKENI. Trimming removed 8 bases at V and 2 bases at J, with 12 bases between. The CDR3 length is 13 residues. The CDR3: CASSPRLQETQYF. CDR3 bases: TGTGCCAGCAGCCCACGGTTACAAGAGACCCAGTACTTC.

This clonotype has a count of ten or more. The rearrangement links TRBV7-2 to TRBJ2-1; 8 positions agree with TRBD1. Germline V gene lookup returns CDR1 SGHTA and CDR2 FQGNSA. CDR3 length equals 15 residues. The ends lost 3 bases at V and 1 base at J; junction bases unmatched: 2. The CDR3 DNA reads TGTGCCAGCAGCTTCGACAGGGGATCCTACAATGAGCAGTTCTTC. It codes for CASSFDRGSYNEQFF.